Below, one TCR beta chain is given with its context. Its antigen is currently unknown. Germline CDR1 SGHKS, CDR2 YYEKEE (reference sequence). The CDR3 is 15 residues long. Losses at the gene ends were 6 bases for V and 4 bases for J; bases not matched to a gene: 7. The source of the sample is a study of shared clonotypes between healthy human individuals. General observations from the study: As a rule, naive subsets had a larger estimated richness than memory subsets.

Sorted-subset replicate PCRs used 150 to 200 ng of genomic DNA. This amount corresponded to 33,000 or so T cell genomes. Method: immunoSEQ multiplex PCR; TCRdb's copy keeps in-frame clones and lacks some. This table has 950,000 to 1,100,000 clones, around 76% appearing once. The source material was memory CD4+ T cells sorted from blood. Noted subset: CD45RA-negative fraction. The chain employs TRBV5-5 and TRBJ2-5; 12 nucleotides align to TRBD2. The origin of this receptor is a man aged 18 to 29 in good health. CDR3 nucleotides: TGTGCCAGCATCCCGACTAGCGGGGGTAGAGAGACCCAGTACTTC. Translation gives CASIPTSGGRETQYF.